The rows below give T cell receptor beta chains drawn from one sample of a study of T cell therapy after organ transplantation. These receptors are not linked to any known antigen. Libraries were prepared by immunoSEQ multiplex PCR; TCRdb keeps only in-frame clonotypes and omits some of them. Of 20,000 or so clones in the sample, 65% to 85% were seen once. Material: CD8+ T cells from blood, obtained after autologous CMV-specific T cell therapy. These receptors all stem from a human patient who had received a solid organ transplant and had CMV disease. T cells may partly derive from the graft donor. The CDR3 runs from the conserved cysteine through the conserved F or W. The order of the fields is J gene, V gene, CDR3 length, D gene, clone size, CDR3 DNA, CDR3 protein. D genes are given only for firm matches. The size of a clone is reported for some rows only, either as once, few or many, or as a class for expanded clones.

TRBJ2-1 | TRBV15 | 16 | TRBD2 | - | TGTGCCACCAGCAGAGATCAGGCTAGCGGGGTGGATGAGCAGTTCTTC | CATSRDQASGVDEQFF
TRBJ2-7 | TRBV9 | 15 | TRBD1 | - | TGTGCCAGCAGCGAGGGGACAGGCATTGGCTACGAGCAGTACTTC | CASSEGTGIGYEQYF
TRBJ1-2 | TRBV9 | 15 | - | - | TGTGCCAGCAGCGCCCCGACCGGGACTCGCTATGGCTACACCTTC | CASSAPTGTRYGYTF
TRBJ2-4 | TRBV6-4 | 17 | TRBD1 | - | TGTGCCAGCACCCCCTCCGGGACAGTACTAGCCAAAAACATTCAGTACTTC | CASTPSGTVLAKNIQYF
TRBJ2-2 | TRBV2 | 16 | TRBD2 | once | TGTGCCAGCAGTGACCTAGCGGGGACGTACACCGGGGAGCTGTTTTTT | CASSDLAGTYTGELFF
TRBJ2-2 | TRBV6-4 | 17 | TRBD2 | - | TGTGCCAGCAGTGCGGGACTAGCGGGAATTGACACCGGGGAGCTGTTTTTT | CASSAGLAGIDTGELFF
TRBJ2-2 | TRBV30 | 13 | - | - | TGTGCCTGGAGTGTAAGTCTGGCCGGGGAGCTGTTTTTT | CAWSVSLAGELFF
TRBJ2-7 | TRBV6-1 | 12 | - | - | TGTGCCAGCAGAACACTTCCCTACGAGCAGTACTTC | CASRTLPYEQYF
TRBJ2-3 | TRBV13 | 14 | TRBD1 | - | TGTGCCAGCAGCTCCATGACAGGGGCAGATACGCAGTATTTT | CASSSMTGADTQYF
TRBJ2-1 | TRBV4-2 | 17 | TRBD2 | - | TGTGCCAGCAGCCAGATAACCGGGACTAGCACCTACAATGAGCAGTTCTTC | CASSQITGTSTYNEQFF
TRBJ1-3 | TRBV4-2 | 15 | - | - | TGTGCCAGCAGCCAAGGTCTCAGCAGTGGAAACACCATATATTTT | CASSQGLSSGNTIYF
TRBJ2-7 | TRBV14 | 11 | - | - | TGTGCCAGCAGCCACCTATACGAGCAGTACTTC | CASSHLYEQYF
TRBJ2-7 | TRBV12-1 | 15 | - | - | TGTGCCAGCAGCTACCGGGACAGGATCTCCTACGAGCAGTACTTC | CASSYRDRISYEQYF
TRBJ1-1 | TRBV29-1 | 13 | TRBD1 | - | TGCAGCGCCCAAGGACAGGGTATCACTGAAGCTTTCTTT | CSAQGQGITEAFF
TRBJ1-6 | TRBV7-3 | 16 | TRBD1 | few | TGTGCCAGCAGCTTAATCGGCAGGGGGGCGAACTCACCCCTCCACTTT | CASSLIGRGANSPLHF
TRBJ2-7 | TRBV4-1 | 16 | - | - | TGCGCCAGCAGCCAAGTGGGGGGCCCCTACCCCTACGAGCAGTACTTC | CASSQVGGPYPYEQYF
TRBJ1-1 | TRBV27 | 14 | - | few | TGTGCCAGCAGTGCACAGGGCCCGAACACTGAAGCTTTCTTT | CASSAQGPNTEAFF
TRBJ1-2 | TRBV7-9 | 14 | - | - | TGTGCCAGCAGCTCCCAGGGCACCTTCTATGGCTACACCTTC | CASSSQGTFYGYTF
TRBJ2-3 | TRBV18 | 15 | TRBD2 | - | TGTGCCAGCTCACCAACGGGCGGGGGAGTAGATACGCAGTATTTT | CASSPTGGGVDTQYF
TRBJ2-7 | TRBV27 | 13 | TRBD2 | - | TGTGCCAGCAGGGGACTAGCGGGAGGGCCCCAGTACTTC | CASRGLAGGPQYF
TRBJ1-5 | TRBV30 | 15 | - | - | TGTGCCTGGAGTGTAGGGTTCGGCGGCAATCAGCCCCAGCATTTT | CAWSVGFGGNQPQHF
TRBJ1-1 | TRBV10-3 | 15 | - | - | TGTGCCATCAGTGAGTCGGCACGGTTGAACACTGAAGCTTTCTTT | CAISESARLNTEAFF
TRBJ2-7 | TRBV14 | 14 | - | once | TGTGCCAGCAGCCAAGATCGCAGTTATTACGAGCAGTACTTC | CASSQDRSYYEQYF
TRBJ2-7 | TRBV11-3 | 13 | - | - | TGTGCCAGCAGCTTAGGAGACCCCTACGAGCAGTACTTC | CASSLGDPYEQYF
TRBJ2-3 | TRBV15 | 15 | TRBD1 | - | TGTGCCACCAGCAGAGGAAGACAGGGTTCAGATACGCAGTATTTT | CATSRGRQGSDTQYF
TRBJ2-3 | TRBV19 | 15 | - | - | TGTGCCAGTAGTCGACTAGTCACTAGCACAGATACGCAGTATTTT | CASSRLVTSTDTQYF
TRBJ1-1 | TRBV6-5 | 15 | - | - | TGTGCCAGCAGTTACTCGAGAGGGGGAAACACTGAAGCTTTCTTT | CASSYSRGGNTEAFF
TRBJ1-2 | TRBV6-5 | 15 | - | - | TGTGCCAGCAGTTACTCGAAGGGGCGAATCGATGGCTACACCTTC | CASSYSKGRIDGYTF
TRBJ1-2 | TRBV30 | 14 | - | - | TGTGCCTGGGGGGCCGAAGGGGTTTTTAGTGGCTACACCTTC | CAWGAEGVFSGYTF
TRBJ2-5 | TRBV4-3 | 16 | TRBD2 | few | TGCGCCAGCAGCCAAGGGAGGGGTAGCGGGGAAGAGACCCAGTACTTC | CASSQGRGSGEETQYF
TRBJ2-4 | TRBV27 | 17 | TRBD2 | - | TGTGCCAGCAGTTTAGGCCCTAGCGGGGGAATGGAGAACATTCAGTACTTC | CASSLGPSGGMENIQYF
TRBJ2-7 | TRBV5-6 | 16 | TRBD2 | - | TGTGCCAGCAGCTTGTTGGGGACTAGCGGCTTCTACGAGCAGTACTTC | CASSLLGTSGFYEQYF
TRBJ2-2 | TRBV27 | 13 | - | - | TGTGCCAGCAGTTGGGGGTACGCCGGGGAGCTGTTTTTT | CASSWGYAGELFF
TRBJ2-5 | TRBV4-2 | 16 | - | - | TGTGCCAGCAGCCAAGATCCGGACGTCCCTGGGGAGACCCAGTACTTC | CASSQDPDVPGETQYF
TRBJ2-2 | TRBV7-2 | 15 | TRBD1 | - | TGTGCCAGCAGCTCGAGGGACAGGAACACCGGGGAGCTGTTTTTT | CASSSRDRNTGELFF
TRBJ2-5 | TRBV27 | 12 | - | - | TGTGCCAGCAGATCCGGGACACGCCACCAGTACTTC | CASRSGTRHQYF
TRBJ1-3 | TRBV30 | 12 | - | - | TGTGCCTGGAGTGTAGTTGGAAACACCATATATTTT | CAWSVVGNTIYF
TRBJ1-1 | TRBV4-1 | 13 | - | - | TGCGCCAGCAGCCCAGTGGGGGACACTGAAGCTTTCTTT | CASSPVGDTEAFF
TRBJ2-7 | TRBV4-1 | 15 | - | - | TGCGCCAGCAGCCAAGAAAGGACAGCATCCTACGAGCAGTACTTC | CASSQERTASYEQYF
TRBJ1-1 | TRBV4-1 | 13 | - | few | TGCGCCAGCAGTCAAGGACAGAGCAACGAAGGTTTCTTT | CASSQGQSNEGFF
TRBJ1-6 | TRBV14 | 15 | - | - | TGTGCCAGCACCCCAAACGGGGCGACAAATTCACCCCTCCACTTT | CASTPNGATNSPLHF
TRBJ1-3 | TRBV7-2 | 15 | - | - | TGTGCCAGCAGCCCAGGGAGGGGCGCGGGAAACACCATATATTTT | CASSPGRGAGNTIYF
TRBJ2-7 | TRBV30 | 14 | - | - | TGTGCCTGGAGCGGGACCTTCGGGCTTGCCGAGCAGTACTTC | CAWSGTFGLAEQYF